This T cell receptor beta chain was sequenced during a study of cytomegalovirus exposure and HLA in healthy donors. Study-level background: Earlier sequencing of some 180 million T cells yielded roughly 100 million unique TCR beta sequences.

Unrecorded immune exposure was likely among donors, who were nominally healthy when sampled. Per the germline V gene, CDR1 is SGHTA and CDR2 is FQGTGA. The V segment lost 5 bases and the J segment 6 bases; nucleotides outside the gene matches: 6. This CDR3 spans 14 amino acids. A note on this clone: As yet, its antigen is unknown.

A multiplex PCR was run with 60 Vbeta primers and 13 Jbeta primers. Sequencing was performed with immunoSEQ multiplex PCR; in TCRdb, only in-frame clones are kept and a portion is missing. The sample has fewer than 250,000 clones; roughly 80% are singletons. General observations from the study: Earlier analysis found most TCR beta V segments productive about 87% or about 30% of the time.

The V and J genes are TRBV7-3 and TRBJ2-4; 8 nucleotides match TRBD1. This TCR was sampled from a man aged 40-49 years in good health and CMV-seronegative. The sample comprised PBMCs. For the CDR3, the DNA is TGTGCCAGCAGCGCCGGGACAGGACGAAACATTCAGTACTTC. It specifies CASSAGTGRNIQYF.